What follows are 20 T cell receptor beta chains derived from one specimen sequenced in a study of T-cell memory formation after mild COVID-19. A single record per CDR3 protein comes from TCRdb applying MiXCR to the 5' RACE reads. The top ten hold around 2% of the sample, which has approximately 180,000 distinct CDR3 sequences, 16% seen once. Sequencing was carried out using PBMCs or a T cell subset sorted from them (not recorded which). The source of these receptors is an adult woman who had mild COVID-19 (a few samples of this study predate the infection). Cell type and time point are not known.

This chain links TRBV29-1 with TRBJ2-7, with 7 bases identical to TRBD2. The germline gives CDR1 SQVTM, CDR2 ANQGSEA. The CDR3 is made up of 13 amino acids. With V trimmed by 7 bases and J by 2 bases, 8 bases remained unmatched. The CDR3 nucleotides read TGCAGCGCCCGAGATGGGGGGGCCTACGAGCAGTACTTC. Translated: CSARDGGAYEQYF.

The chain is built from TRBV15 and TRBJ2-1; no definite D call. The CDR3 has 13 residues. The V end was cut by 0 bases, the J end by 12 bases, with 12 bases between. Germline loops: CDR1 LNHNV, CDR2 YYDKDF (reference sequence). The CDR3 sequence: CATSRDSPGRQFF. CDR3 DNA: TGTGCCACCAGCAGAGACTCCCCGGGTCGGCAGTTCTTC. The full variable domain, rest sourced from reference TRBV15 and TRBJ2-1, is DAMVIQNPRYQVTQFGKPVTLSCSQTLNHNVMYWYQQKSSQAPKLLFHYYDKDFNNEADTPDNFQSRRPNTSFCFLDIRSPGLGDTAMYLCATSRDSPGRQFFGPGTRLTVL.

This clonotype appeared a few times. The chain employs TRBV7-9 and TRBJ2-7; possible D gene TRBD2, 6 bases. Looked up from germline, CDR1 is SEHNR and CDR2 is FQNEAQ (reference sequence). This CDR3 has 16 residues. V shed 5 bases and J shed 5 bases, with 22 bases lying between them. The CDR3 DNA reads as TGTGCCAGCAGCGGGGGGTACGGGCGGAGGAGTGACGAGCAGTACTTC. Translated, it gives CASSGGYGRRSDEQYF.

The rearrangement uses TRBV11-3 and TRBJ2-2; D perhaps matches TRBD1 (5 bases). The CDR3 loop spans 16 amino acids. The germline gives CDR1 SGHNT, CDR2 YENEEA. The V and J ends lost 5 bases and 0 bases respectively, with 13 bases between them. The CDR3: CASSRNRFANTGELFF. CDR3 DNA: TGTGCCAGCAGCCGAAACAGGTTCGCGAACACCGGGGAGCTGTTTTTT. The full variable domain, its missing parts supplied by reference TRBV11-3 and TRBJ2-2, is EAGVVQSPRYKIIEKKQPVAFWCNPISGHNTLYWYLQNLGQGPELLIRYENEEAVDDSQLPKDRFSAERLKGVDSTLKIQPAELGDSAVYLCASSRNRFANTGELFFGEGSRLTVL.

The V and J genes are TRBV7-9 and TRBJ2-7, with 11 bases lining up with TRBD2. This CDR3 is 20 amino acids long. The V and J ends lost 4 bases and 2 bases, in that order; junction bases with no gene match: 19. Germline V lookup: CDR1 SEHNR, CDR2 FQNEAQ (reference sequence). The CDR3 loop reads CASSSTRSTAGSGGAYEQYF. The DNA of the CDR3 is TGTGCCAGCAGCTCAACCCGGTCTACGGCAGGTAGCGGGGGGGCCTACGAGCAGTACTTC.

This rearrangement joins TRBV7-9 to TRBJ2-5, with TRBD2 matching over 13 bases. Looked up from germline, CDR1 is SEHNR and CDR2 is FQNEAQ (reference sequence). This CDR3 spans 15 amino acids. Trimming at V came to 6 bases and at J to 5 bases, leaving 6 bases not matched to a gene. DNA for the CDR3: TGTGCCAGCAGGCTACTAGCGGGAGGGCCGGAGACCCAGTACTTC. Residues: CASRLLAGGPETQYF. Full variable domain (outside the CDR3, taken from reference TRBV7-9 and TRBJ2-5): DTGVSQNPRHKITKRGQNVTFRCDPISEHNRLYWYRQTLGQGPEFLTYFQNEAQLEKSRLLSDRFSAERPKGSFSTLEIQRTEQGDSAMYLCASRLLAGGPETQYFGPGTRLLVL.

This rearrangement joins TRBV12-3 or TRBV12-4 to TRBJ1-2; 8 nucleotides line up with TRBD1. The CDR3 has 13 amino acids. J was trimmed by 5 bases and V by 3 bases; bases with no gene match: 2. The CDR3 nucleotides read TGTGCCAGCAGTTTGGACAGGGAGTATGGCTACACCTTC. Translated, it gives CASSLDREYGYTF.

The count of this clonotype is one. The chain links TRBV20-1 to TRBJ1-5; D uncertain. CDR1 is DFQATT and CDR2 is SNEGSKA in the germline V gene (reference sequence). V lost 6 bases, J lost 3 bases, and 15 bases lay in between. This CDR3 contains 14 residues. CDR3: CSAPREVNNQPQHF. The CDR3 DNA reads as TGCAGTGCCCCGCGCGAAGTAAACAATCAGCCCCAGCATTTT.

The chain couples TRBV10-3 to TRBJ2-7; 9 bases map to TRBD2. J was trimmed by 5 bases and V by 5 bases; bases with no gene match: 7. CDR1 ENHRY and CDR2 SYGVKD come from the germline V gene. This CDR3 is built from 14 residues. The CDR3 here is CAISKTGLANEQYF. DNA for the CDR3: TGTGCCATCAGTAAAACGGGACTAGCCAACGAGCAGTACTTC.

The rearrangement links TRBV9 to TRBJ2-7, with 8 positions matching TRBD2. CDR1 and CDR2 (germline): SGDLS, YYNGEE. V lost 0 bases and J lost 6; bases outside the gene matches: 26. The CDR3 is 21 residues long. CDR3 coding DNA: TGTGCCAGCAGCGTAGGGAGGCCCTACCTCTTACACCCCGGGACTAGTCGCGAGCAGTACTTC. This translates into CASSVGRPYLLHPGTSREQYF.

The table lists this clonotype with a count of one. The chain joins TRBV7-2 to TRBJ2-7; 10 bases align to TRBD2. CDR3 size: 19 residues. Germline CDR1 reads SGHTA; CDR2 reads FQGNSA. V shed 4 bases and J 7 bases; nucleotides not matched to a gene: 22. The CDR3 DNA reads TGTGCCAGCAGCTCCGTCATGAGCGGGAGGGCCAGGTCACCAGGGGAGCAGTACTTC. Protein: CASSSVMSGRARSPGEQYF.

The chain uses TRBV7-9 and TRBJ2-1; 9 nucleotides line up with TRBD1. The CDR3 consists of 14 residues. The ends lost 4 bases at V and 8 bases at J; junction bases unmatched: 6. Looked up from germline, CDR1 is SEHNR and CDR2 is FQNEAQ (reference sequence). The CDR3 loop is CASSSGQGLHEQFF. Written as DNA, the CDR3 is TGTGCCAGCAGCTCGGGACAGGGTCTCCATGAGCAGTTCTTC.

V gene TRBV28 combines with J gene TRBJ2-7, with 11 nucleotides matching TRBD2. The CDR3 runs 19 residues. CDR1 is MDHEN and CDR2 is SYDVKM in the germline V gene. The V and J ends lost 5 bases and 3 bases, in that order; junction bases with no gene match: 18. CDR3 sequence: CASSQAGTSGTPRNYEQYF. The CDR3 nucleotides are TGTGCCAGCAGTCAGGCCGGGACTAGCGGAACCCCGAGAAACTACGAGCAGTACTTC.

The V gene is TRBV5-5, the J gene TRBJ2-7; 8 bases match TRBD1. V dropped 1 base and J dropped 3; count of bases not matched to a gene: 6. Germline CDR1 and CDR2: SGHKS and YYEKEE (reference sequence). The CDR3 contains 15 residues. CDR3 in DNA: TGTGCCAGCAGCTTGTTGGACAGGGTTTACTACGAGCAGTACTTC. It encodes CASSLLDRVYYEQYF. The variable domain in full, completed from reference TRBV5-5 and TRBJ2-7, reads DAGVTQSPTHLIKTRGQQVTLRCSPISGHKSVSWYQQVLGQGPQFIFQYYEKEERGRGNFPDRFSARQFPNYSSELNVNALLLGDSALYLCASSLLDRVYYEQYFGPGTRLTVT.

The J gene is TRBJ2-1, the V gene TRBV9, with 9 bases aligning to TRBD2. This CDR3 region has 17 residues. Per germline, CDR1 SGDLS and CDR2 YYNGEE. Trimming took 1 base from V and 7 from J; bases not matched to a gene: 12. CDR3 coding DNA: TGTGCCAGCAGCGTATCAGCGGGGGGTCCGGGTGGGAATGAGCAGTTCTTC. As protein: CASSVSAGGPGGNEQFF.

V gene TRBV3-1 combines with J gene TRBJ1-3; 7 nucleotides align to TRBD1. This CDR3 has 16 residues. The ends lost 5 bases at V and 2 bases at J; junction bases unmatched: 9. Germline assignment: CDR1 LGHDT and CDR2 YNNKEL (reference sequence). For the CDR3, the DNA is TGTGCCAGCAGCTACACAGGGGTTGTTACTGGAAACACCATATATTTT. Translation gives CASSYTGVVTGNTIYF.

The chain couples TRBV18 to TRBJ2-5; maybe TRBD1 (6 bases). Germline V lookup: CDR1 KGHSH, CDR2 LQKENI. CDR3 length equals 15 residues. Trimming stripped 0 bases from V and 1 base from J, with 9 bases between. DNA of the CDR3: TGTGCCAGCTCACCACCGAACAGGGCCCAAGAGACCCAGTACTTC. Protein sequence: CASSPPNRAQETQYF.

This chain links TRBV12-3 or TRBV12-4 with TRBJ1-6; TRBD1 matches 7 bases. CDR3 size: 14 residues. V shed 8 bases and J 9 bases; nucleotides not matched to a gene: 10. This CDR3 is CASGDRARGSPLHF. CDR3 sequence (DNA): TGTGCCAGCGGAGACAGGGCTCGAGGTTCACCCCTCCACTTT.

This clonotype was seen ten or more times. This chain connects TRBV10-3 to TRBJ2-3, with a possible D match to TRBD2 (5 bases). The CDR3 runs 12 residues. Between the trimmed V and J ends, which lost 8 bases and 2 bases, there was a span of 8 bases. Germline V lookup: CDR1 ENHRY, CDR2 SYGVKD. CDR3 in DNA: TGTGCCATCCGGGATTCCACAGATACGCAGTATTTT. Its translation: CAIRDSTDTQYF.

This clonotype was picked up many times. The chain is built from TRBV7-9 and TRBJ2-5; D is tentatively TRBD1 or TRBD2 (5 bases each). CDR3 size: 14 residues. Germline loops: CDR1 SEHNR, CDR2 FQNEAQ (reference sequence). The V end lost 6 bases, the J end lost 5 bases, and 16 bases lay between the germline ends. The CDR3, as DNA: TGTGCCAGCAGAGCTCGGGAAGGGGAGGAGACCCAGTACTTC. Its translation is CASRAREGEETQYF.